This TCR beta chain derives from a study of shared clonotypes between healthy human individuals. About the research overall: Donors had three CD4 naive, three CD4 memory, two CD8 naive and one CD8 memory plate apiece.

Profiled with immunoSEQ multiplex PCR; TCRdb holds only in-frame clones, not every one. The sample records approximately 2,000,000 clones, 85% to 95% being singletons. This CDR3 is built from 15 residues. The germline gives CDR1 WSHSY, CDR2 SAAADI. V was clipped by 10 bases and J by 0 bases; unmatched bases: 7. The sequence came from a young man in good health. Some clones in this sample may be carry-over from other donors' samples. What was sequenced was naive CD4+ T cells from PBMCs. Subset of the sample: CD45RA+ positively selected. The chain combines TRBV10-2 with TRBJ2-3, with 10 bases aligning to TRBD2. The CDR3 loop is CATKREGRSTDTQYF. CDR3 bases: TGCGCCACCAAGCGGGAGGGCCGCAGCACAGATACGCAGTATTTT.